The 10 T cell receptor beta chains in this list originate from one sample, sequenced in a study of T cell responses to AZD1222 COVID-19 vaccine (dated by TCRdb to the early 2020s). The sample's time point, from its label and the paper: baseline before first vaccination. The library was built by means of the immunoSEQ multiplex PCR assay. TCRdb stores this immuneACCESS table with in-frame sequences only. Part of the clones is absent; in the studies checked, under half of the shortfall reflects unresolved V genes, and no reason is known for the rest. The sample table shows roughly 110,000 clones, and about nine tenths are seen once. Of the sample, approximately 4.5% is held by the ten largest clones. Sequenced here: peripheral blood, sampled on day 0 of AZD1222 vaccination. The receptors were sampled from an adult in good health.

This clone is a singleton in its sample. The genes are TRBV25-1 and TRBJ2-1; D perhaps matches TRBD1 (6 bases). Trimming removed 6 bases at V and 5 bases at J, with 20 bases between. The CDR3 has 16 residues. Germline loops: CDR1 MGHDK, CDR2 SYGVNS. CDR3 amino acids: CASSISDRGRDNEQFF. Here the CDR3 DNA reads TGTGCCAGCAGCATATCGGACAGAGGAAGAGACAATGAGCAGTTCTTC.

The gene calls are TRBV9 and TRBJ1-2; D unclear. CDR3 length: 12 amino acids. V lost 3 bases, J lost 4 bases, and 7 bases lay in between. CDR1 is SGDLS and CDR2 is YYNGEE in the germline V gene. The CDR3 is CASSGEGYGYTF. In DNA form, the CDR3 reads TGTGCCAGCAGCGGGGAGGGCTATGGCTACACCTTC.

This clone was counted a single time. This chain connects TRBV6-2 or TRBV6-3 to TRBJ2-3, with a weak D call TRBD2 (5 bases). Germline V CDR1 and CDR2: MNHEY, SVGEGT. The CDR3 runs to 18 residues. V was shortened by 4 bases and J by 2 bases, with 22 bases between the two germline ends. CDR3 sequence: CASSSYQPASSHTDTQYF. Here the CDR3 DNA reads TGTGCCAGCAGTTCCTACCAACCGGCTAGCAGTCACACAGATACGCAGTATTTT.

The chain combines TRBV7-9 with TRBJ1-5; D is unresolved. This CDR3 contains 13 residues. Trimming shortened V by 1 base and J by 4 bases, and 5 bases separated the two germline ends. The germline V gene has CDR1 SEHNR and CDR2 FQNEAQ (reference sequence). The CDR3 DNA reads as TGTGCCAGCAGCTTAGATGGAAATCAGCCCCAGCATTTT. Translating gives CASSLDGNQPQHF.

This CDR3 is CASSRARVEAFF. CDR3 bases: TGTGCCAGCAGTAGGGCTAGGGTGGAAGCTTTCTTT. The chain links TRBV6-5 to TRBJ1-1; no reliable D call. V was clipped by 5 bases and J by 8 bases, with 12 bases between them. Germline-derived CDR1 and CDR2 are MNHEY and SVGAGI. CDR3 length: 12 residues.

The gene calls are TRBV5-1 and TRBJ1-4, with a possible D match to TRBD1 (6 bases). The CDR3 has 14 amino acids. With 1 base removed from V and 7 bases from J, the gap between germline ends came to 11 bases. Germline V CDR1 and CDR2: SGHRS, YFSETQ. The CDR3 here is CASSLSTGTEKLFF. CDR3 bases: TGCGCCAGCAGCTTGTCGACAGGTACTGAAAAACTGTTTTTT.

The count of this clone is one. This CDR3 reads CASMRERTGELFF. The CDR3 DNA reads TGCGCCAGTATGCGGGAGAGAACCGGGGAGCTGTTTTTT. The chain carries TRBV5-1 and TRBJ2-2; 7 bases line up with TRBD2. The CDR3 extends over 13 amino acids. The germline V gene encodes CDR1 SGHRS and CDR2 YFSETQ. V trimming: 8 bases; J trimming: 5 bases; junction bases outside the gene matches: 6.

CDR3 nucleotide sequence: TGTGCCACCAGCAGAAGAGTTAGGACGGTGTTCTATGGCTACACCTTC. The encoded protein is CATSRRVRTVFYGYTF. The chain has TRBV15 and TRBJ1-2; unclear D gene. Looked up from germline, CDR1 is LNHNV and CDR2 is YYDKDF (reference sequence). CDR3 length: 16 amino acids. Trimming cost V 2 bases and J 4 bases, with 17 bases left between them.

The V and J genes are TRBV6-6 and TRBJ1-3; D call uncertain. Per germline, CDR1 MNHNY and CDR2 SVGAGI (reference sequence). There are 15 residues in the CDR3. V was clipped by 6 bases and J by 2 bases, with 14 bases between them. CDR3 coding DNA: TGTGCCAGCAGCCAAACAGACTACACTGGAAACACCATATATTTT. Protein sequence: CASSQTDYTGNTIYF.

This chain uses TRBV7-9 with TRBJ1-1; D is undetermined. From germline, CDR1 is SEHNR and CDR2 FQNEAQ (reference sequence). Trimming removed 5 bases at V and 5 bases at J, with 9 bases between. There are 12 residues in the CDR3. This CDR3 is CASSLGKTEAFF. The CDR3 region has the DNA TGTGCCAGCAGCCTAGGGAAGACTGAAGCTTTCTTT.